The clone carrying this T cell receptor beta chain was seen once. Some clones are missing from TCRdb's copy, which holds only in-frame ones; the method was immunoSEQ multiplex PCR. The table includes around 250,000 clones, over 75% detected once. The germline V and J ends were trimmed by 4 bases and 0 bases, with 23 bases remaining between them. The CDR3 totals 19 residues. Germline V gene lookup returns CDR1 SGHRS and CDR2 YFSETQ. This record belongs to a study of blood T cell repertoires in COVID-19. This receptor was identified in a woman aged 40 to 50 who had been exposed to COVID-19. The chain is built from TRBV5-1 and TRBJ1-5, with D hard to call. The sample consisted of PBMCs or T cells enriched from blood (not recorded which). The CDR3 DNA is TGCGCCAGCAGCGTAAAGGGAGGAGCAAGCCTTTATAGCAATCAGCCCCAGCATTTT. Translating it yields CASSVKGGASLYSNQPQHF.